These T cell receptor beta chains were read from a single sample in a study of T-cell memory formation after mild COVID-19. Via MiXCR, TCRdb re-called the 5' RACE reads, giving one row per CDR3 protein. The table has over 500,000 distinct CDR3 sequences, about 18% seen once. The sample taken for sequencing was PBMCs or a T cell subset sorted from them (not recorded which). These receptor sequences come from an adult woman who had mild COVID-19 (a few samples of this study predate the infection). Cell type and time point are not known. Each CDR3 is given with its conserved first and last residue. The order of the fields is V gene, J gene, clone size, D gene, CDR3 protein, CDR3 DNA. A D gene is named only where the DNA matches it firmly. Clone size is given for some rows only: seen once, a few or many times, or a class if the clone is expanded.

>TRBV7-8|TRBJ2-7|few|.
CASSLRGQGKDEQYF
TGTGCCAGCAGCTTAAGGGGTCAGGGAAAGGACGAGCAGTACTTC
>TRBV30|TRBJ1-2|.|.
CASVDSGEVYGYTF
TGTGCCTCCGTGGACTCGGGAGAGGTTTATGGCTACACCTTC
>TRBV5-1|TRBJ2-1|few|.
CASSLTPGGELFF
TGCGCCAGCAGCTTGACCCCCGGGGGAGAGTTGTTCTTC
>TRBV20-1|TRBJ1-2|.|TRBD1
CSASRGTGAVYTF
TGCAGTGCTAGCCGCGGGACAGGGGCCGTCTACACCTTC
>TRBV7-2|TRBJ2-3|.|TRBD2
CASSPFPALAGADTQYF
TGTGCCAGCAGCCCATTCCCCGCGCTAGCGGGAGCGGATACGCAGTATTTT
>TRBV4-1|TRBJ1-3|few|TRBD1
CASSSPLRTGPSGNTIYF
TGCGCCAGCAGTTCACCCCTTCGGACAGGCCCCTCTGGAAACACCATATATTTT
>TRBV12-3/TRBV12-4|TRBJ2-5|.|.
CASRIGVGAQETQYF
TGTGCCAGCAGGATCGGGGTAGGGGCTCAAGAGACCCAGTACTTC
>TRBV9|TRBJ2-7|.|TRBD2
CASSADGTSGLYEQYF
TGTGCCAGCAGCGCTGACGGGACTAGCGGACTATACGAGCAGTACTTC
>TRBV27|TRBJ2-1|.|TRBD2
CASSLRLADNEQFF
TGTGCCAGCAGTTTACGGCTAGCGGACAATGAGCAGTTCTTC
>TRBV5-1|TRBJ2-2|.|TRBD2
CASTGGLAGGRSTGELFF
TGCGCCAGCACTGGTGGGCTAGCGGGAGGTCGGAGCACCGGGGAGCTGTTTTTT
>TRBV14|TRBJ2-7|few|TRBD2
CASSQDLGLEVEQYF
TGTGCCAGCAGCCAAGACCTCGGACTAGAAGTGGAGCAGTACTTC
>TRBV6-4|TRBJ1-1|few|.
CASSDGLENTEAFF
TGTGCCAGCAGTGACGGGTTGGAGAACACTGAAGCTTTCTTT
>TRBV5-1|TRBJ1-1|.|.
CASSLVGAWDTEAFF
TGCGCCAGCAGCTTGGTGGGGGCCTGGGACACTGAAGCTTTCTTT
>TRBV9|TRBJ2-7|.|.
CASSAGGGLTYEQYF
TGTGCCAGCAGCGCGGGTGGAGGACTTACCTACGAGCAGTACTTC
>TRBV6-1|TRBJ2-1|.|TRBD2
CASRKTSGPAYNEQFF
TGTGCCAGCAGAAAGACTAGCGGGCCTGCCTACAATGAGCAGTTCTTC
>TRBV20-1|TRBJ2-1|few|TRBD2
CSAREGRVSYNEQFF
TGCAGTGCTAGAGAGGGGAGGGTCTCCTACAATGAGCAGTTCTTC
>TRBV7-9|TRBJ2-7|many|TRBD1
CASSYRDSYEQYF
TGTGCCAGCAGCTACCGGGACAGTTACGAGCAGTACTTC
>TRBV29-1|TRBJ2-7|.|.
CSVAGGKRDEQYF
TGCAGCGTTGCCGGAGGTAAACGGGACGAGCAGTACTTC
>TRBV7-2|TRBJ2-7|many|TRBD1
CASSLARTGGDEQYF
TGTGCCAGCAGCTTAGCGCGGACAGGGGGCGACGAGCAGTACTTC
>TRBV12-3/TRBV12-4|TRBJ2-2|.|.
CASSQRSGAGELFF
TGTGCCAGCAGCCAGAGATCAGGGGCCGGGGAGCTGTTTTTT
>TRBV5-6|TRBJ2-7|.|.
CASSWVTGNEQYF
TGTGCCAGCAGCTGGGTGACAGGTAACGAGCAGTACTTC
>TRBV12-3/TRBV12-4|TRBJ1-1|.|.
CASSPRGQIGAFF
TGTGCCAGCAGTCCCCGGGGCCAGATTGGGGCTTTCTTT
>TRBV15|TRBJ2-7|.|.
CATSTYRDGGYEQYF
TGTGCCACCAGTACTTATAGGGACGGAGGTTACGAGCAGTACTTC
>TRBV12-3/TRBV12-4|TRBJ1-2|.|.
CASSPEGSYGYTF
TGTGCCAGCAGCCCAGAGGGTTCCTATGGCTACACCTTC
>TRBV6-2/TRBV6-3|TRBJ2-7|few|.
CASSYGSGGREQYF
TGTGCCAGCAGTTACGGATCGGGTGGCCGCGAGCAGTACTTC
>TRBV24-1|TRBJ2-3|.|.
CATSQDSRTDTQYF
TGTGCCACCAGTCAGGACAGCCGCACAGATACGCAGTATTTT
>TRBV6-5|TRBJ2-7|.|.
CASSYALGYEQYF
TGTGCCAGCAGTTACGCCTTAGGATACGAGCAGTACTTC
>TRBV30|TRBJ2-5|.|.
CAWNPSGETQYF
TGTGCCTGGAACCCATCGGGAGAGACCCAGTACTTC
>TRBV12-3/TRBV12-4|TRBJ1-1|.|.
CASSKTEVNTEAFF
TGTGCCAGCAGTAAAACAGAGGTGAACACTGAAGCTTTCTTT
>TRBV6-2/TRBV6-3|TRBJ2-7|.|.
CATEDSTSYEQYF
TGTGCCACCGAGGACAGCACCTCCTACGAGCAGTACTTC
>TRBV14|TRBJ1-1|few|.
CASSQGHYTEAFF
TGTGCCAGCAGCCAAGGACACTACACTGAAGCTTTCTTT
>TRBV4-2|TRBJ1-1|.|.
CASSQEFGGGTEAFF
TGTGCCAGCAGCCAAGAATTCGGGGGAGGCACTGAAGCTTTCTTT
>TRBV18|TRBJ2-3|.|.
CASSPPSDTDTQYF
TGTGCCAGCTCACCCCCATCGGACACAGATACGCAGTATTTT
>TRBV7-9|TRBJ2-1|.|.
CASIQGVSNNEQFF
TGTGCCAGCATTCAGGGTGTTTCGAACAATGAGCAGTTCTTC
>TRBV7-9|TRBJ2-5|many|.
CASSLVGTETQYF
TGTGCCAGCAGCTTAGTTGGGACGGAGACCCAGTACTTC
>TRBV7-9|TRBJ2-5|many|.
CASSLGGRQETQYF
TGTGCCAGCAGCTTAGGCGGACGGCAAGAGACCCAGTACTTC
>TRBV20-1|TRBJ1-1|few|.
CSASWGGVTEAFF
TGCAGTGCTAGTTGGGGAGGGGTCACTGAAGCTTTCTTT
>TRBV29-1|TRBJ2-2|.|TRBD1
CSVVDRVDGELFF
TGCAGCGTGGTGGACAGGGTGGACGGGGAGCTGTTTTTT
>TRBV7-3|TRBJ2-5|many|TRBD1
CASSSTGGQETQYF
TGTGCCAGCAGTTCCACAGGGGGACAAGAGACCCAGTACTTC
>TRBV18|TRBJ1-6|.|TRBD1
CASSPVPRTGGRYNSPLHF
TGTGCCAGCTCACCCGTTCCCAGGACAGGAGGTCGCTATAATTCACCCCTCCACTTT
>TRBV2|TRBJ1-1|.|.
CASRIRTGLGSEAFF
TGTGCCAGCAGGATTAGGACGGGGCTCGGTTCTGAAGCTTTCTTT
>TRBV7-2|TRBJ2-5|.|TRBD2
CASSLTSGGYQETQYF
TGTGCCAGCAGCTTGACTAGCGGGGGTTACCAAGAGACCCAGTACTTC
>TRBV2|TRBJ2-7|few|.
CASSGEDSSQYEQYF
TGTGCCAGCAGTGGTGAGGATTCTTCGCAGTACGAGCAGTACTTC
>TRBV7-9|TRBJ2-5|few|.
CASSSASGGGETQYF
TGTGCCAGCAGCTCGGCGTCAGGAGGGGGGGAGACCCAGTACTTC
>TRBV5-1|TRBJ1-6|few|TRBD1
CASSQTGGDSPLHF
TGCGCCAGCAGCCAGACAGGGGGGGATTCACCCCTCCACTTT
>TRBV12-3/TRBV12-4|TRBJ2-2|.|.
CASSLGHPIQGRELFF
TGTGCCAGCAGTTTGGGACACCCCATACAGGGCCGGGAGCTGTTTTTT
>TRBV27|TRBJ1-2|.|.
CASGLRNYGYTF
TGTGCCAGCGGGCTCCGGAACTATGGCTACACCTTC
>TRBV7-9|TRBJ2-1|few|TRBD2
CASSHTSGGLNEQFF
TGTGCCAGCAGCCACACTAGCGGGGGCTTGAATGAGCAGTTCTTC
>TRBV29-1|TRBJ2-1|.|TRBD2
CSVDLGGRASQFF
TGCAGCGTTGATTTAGGCGGGAGGGCCTCGCAGTTCTTC
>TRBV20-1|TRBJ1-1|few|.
CSASPRATEAFF
TGCAGTGCTAGCCCCAGGGCCACTGAAGCTTTCTTT
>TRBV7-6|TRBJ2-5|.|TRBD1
CASSETGGGRETQYF
TGTGCCAGCAGCGAGACAGGGGGCGGTAGGGAGACCCAGTACTTC
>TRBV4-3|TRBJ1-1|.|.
CASSQDVWGNTEAFF
TGCGCCAGCAGCCAAGATGTCTGGGGAAACACTGAAGCTTTCTTT
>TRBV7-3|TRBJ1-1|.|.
CASSFHSGLGDTEAFF
TGTGCCAGCAGCTTTCACTCCGGGCTGGGTGACACTGAAGCTTTCTTT